Following are 31 T cell receptor beta chains from one sample sequenced in a study of blood T cells in healthy people across ages. For the second PCR, which ran for about 6 to 11 cycles, a sample-barcoded 5' primer and a J-beta primer mix were used. MiXCR, applied by TCRdb to the 5' RACE reads, yields one record per CDR3 protein. The sample gives more than 900,000 distinct CDR3 sequences, almost 30% of which show up once; 10% is in the top ten. The data also belong to a second study, concerning T cells of mothers and their children.

Material for sequencing was blood. These receptors all come from a woman aged 35 to 49 in good health.

This clonotype was counted a few times. The chain combines TRBV4-3 with TRBJ2-6; perhaps TRBD2 as D (6 bases). The length of the CDR3 is 17 residues. Germline CDR1 LGHNA, CDR2 YSLEER. V dropped 1 base and J dropped 1 base, with 11 bases sitting between them. The CDR3 DNA is TGCGCCAGCAGCCAAGCCTCGAGCGGGTCTGGGGCCAACGTCCTGACTTTC. Encoded protein: CASSQASSGSGANVLTF.

This clonotype was picked up a small number of times. This could be a read error, since a much larger clone is one nucleotide away. The V call is TRBV24-1, the J call TRBJ1-5, with D possibly TRBD1 on 5 matching bases. This CDR3 has 16 amino acids. Looked up from germline, CDR1 is KGHDR and CDR2 is SFDVKD. CDR3 bases: TGTCCCACCAGTGATTCACAGGAGATGGGCAATCAGCCCCAGCATTTT. Translating gives CPTSDSQEMGNQPQHF.

This chain connects TRBV7-3 to TRBJ1-2, with 7 bases aligning to TRBD1. Germline CDR1 SGHTA, CDR2 FQGTGA. This CDR3 is 13 amino acids long. The V gene end was trimmed by 5 bases and the J gene end by 10 bases; junction bases not matched to a gene: 10. The CDR3 reads CASSQTPQGNYTF. In DNA, the CDR3 is TGTGCCAGCAGCCAGACCCCACAGGGGAACTACACCTTC.

The chain combines TRBV6-1 with TRBJ1-2; 8 bases align to TRBD1. The V and J ends lost 1 base and 5 bases, in that order; junction bases with no gene match: 3. CDR3 size: 14 residues. From germline, CDR1 is MNHNS and CDR2 SASEGT. Written as DNA, the CDR3 is TGTGCCAGCAGTGAAGGGACAGGGTCTTATGGCTACACCTTC. It encodes CASSEGTGSYGYTF.

This rearrangement joins TRBV7-9 to TRBJ1-2; 7 nucleotides line up with TRBD1. Looked up from germline, CDR1 is SEHNR and CDR2 is FQNEAQ (reference sequence). The CDR3 is 16 residues long. V was pared by 4 bases and J by 5 bases, with 13 bases of the junction left unmatched. This CDR3 reads CASSSQDREWGYGYTF. CDR3 in DNA: TGTGCCAGCAGCTCGCAAGACAGGGAATGGGGATATGGCTACACCTTC.

About this clonotype itself: A single base separates this from a much larger clone, so it may be a read error. The chain carries TRBV14 and TRBJ1-2; TRBD1 is a possible D gene (6 bases). The V gene lost 3 bases and the J gene lost 1 base, with 9 bases spanning the gap. The CDR3 loop spans 14 amino acids. Germline lookup yields CDR1 SGHDN and CDR2 FVKESK. CDR3 sequence (DNA): TGTGCCAGCAGCCAGGACAGAGATAACTATGGCTACACCTTC. It yields the protein CASSQDRDNYGYTF.

There are many counts of this clonotype. CDR3 amino acids: CSAGYSNQPQHF. CDR3 DNA: TGCAGCGCAGGGTATAGCAATCAGCCCCAGCATTTT. The chain links TRBV29-1 to TRBJ1-5, with D maybe TRBD1 (5 bases). Germline assignment: CDR1 SQVTM and CDR2 ANQGSEA. The V end lost 7 bases, the J end lost 0 bases, and 7 bases lay between the germline ends. The CDR3 totals 12 residues. Drawing the rest from reference TRBV29-1 and TRBJ1-5, the complete variable domain is SAVISQKPSRDICQRGTSLTIQCQVDSQVTMMFWYRQQPGQSLTLIATANQGSEATYESGFVIDKFPISRPNLTFSTLTVSNMSPEDSSIYLCSAGYSNQPQHFGDGTRLSIL.

This clonotype was seen many times. The genes are TRBV7-2 and TRBJ2-7; TRBD2 aligns across 11 bases. J was trimmed by 0 bases and V by 3 bases; bases with no gene match: 4. The CDR3 consists of 16 residues. CDR1 and CDR2 (germline): SGHTA, FQGNSA. The DNA of the CDR3 is TGTGCCAGCAGCTTGTTAGCGGGGGGGTTCTCCTACGAGCAGTACTTC. As protein: CASSLLAGGFSYEQYF.

This clonotype came up a few times. This sequence joins TRBV18 and TRBJ1-1, with 8 bases identical to TRBD1. From germline, CDR1 is KGHSH and CDR2 LQKENI. CDR3 length equals 15 residues. J gave up 1 base and V 4 bases, and 5 bases lay outside the gene matches. CDR3 loop: CASSQGQGWNTEAFF. In nucleotides, the CDR3 is TGTGCCAGCTCACAAGGACAGGGATGGAACACTGAAGCTTTCTTT.

The J gene is TRBJ1-4, the V gene TRBV3-1, with D perhaps TRBD1 (6 bases). V dropped 1 base and J dropped 0 bases, with 12 bases sitting between them. The germline V gene has CDR1 LGHDT and CDR2 YNNKEL (reference sequence). The CDR3 runs to 17 residues. Written as DNA, the CDR3 is TGTGCCAGCAGCCAAGGCGGAACAGGGACAACTAATGAAAAACTGTTTTTT. Amino acids: CASSQGGTGTTNEKLFF.

The chain is built from TRBV5-5 and TRBJ2-2; the D gene is possibly TRBD1 (5 bases). With 2 bases removed from V and 4 bases from J, the gap between germline ends came to 12 bases. Germline CDR1 SGHKS, CDR2 YYEKEE (reference sequence). This CDR3 is 15 amino acids long. This CDR3 reads CASSFYSTVTGELFF. Here the CDR3 DNA reads TGTGCCAGCAGCTTCTATTCGACAGTCACCGGGGAGCTGTTTTTT.

J is TRBJ1-2 and V is TRBV3-1; D might be TRBD1 (5 bases). Germline V CDR1 and CDR2: LGHDT, YNNKEL (reference sequence). The CDR3 is 15 residues long. Trimming removed 0 bases from V and 8 bases from J, with 16 bases in between. CDR3 nucleotide sequence: TGTGCCAGCAGCCAAGATGGGGCTGTAGCGGGCGGCTACACCTTC. Protein product: CASSQDGAVAGGYTF.

This clonotype was seen many times. V usage is TRBV12-5 and J usage is TRBJ1-2; 7 nucleotides align to TRBD1. The CDR3 is 15 residues long. Trimming cost V 6 bases and J 1 base; bases outside gene matches: 8. CDR1 LGHNT and CDR2 FRNRAP come from the germline V gene. The CDR3 DNA reads as TGTGCTAGTGGCCGTGGGACAGCCGGTAACTATGGCTACACCTTC. It yields the protein CASGRGTAGNYGYTF. The full variable domain, in which reference TRBV12-5 and TRBJ1-2 provide the parts outside the CDR3, is DARVTQTPRHKVTEMGQEVTMRCQPILGHNTVFWYRQTMMQGLELLAYFRNRAPLDDSGMPKDRFSAEMPDATLATLKIQPSEPRDSAVYFCASGRGTAGNYGYTFGSGTRLTVV.

This chain links TRBV30 with TRBJ2-7; D gene unclear. The V gene's germline CDR1 is GTSNPN and CDR2 SVGIG (reference sequence). The CDR3 runs 12 residues. The V gene lost 4 bases and the J gene lost 2 bases, with 9 bases spanning the gap. The CDR3 here is CAWNRLTYEQYF. In DNA form, the CDR3 reads TGTGCCTGGAACCGGCTTACCTACGAGCAGTACTTC. Drawing the rest from reference TRBV30 and TRBJ2-7, the complete variable domain is SQTIHQWPATLVQPVGSPLSLECTVEGTSNPNLYWYRQAAGRGLQLLFYSVGIGQISSEVPQNLSASRPQDRQFILSSKKLLLSDSGFYLCAWNRLTYEQYFGPGTRLTVT.

The J gene is TRBJ1-3, the V gene TRBV5-1; 8 bases match TRBD1. CDR1 and CDR2 (germline): SGHRS, YFSETQ. The CDR3 spans 15 residues. Trimming took 4 bases from V and 2 from J; bases not matched to a gene: 5. CDR3 bases: TGCGCCAGCAGCCGCCAGACAGGGGCTGGAAACACCATATATTTT. Translation: CASSRQTGAGNTIYF.

In its sample, this clonotype was seen many times. This rearrangement joins TRBV6-6 to TRBJ1-5, with no clear D. This CDR3 comprises 14 residues. V lost 0 bases to trimming and J lost 7 bases, with 10 bases between them. Germline CDR1 and CDR2: MNHNY and SVGAGI (reference sequence). This CDR3 is CASSYSGGRQPQHF. CDR3 in DNA: TGTGCCAGCAGTTACTCGGGAGGGCGGCAGCCCCAGCATTTT.

This clonotype was counted many times. V is TRBV14 and J is TRBJ2-7; perhaps TRBD2 as D (5 bases). This CDR3 is 17 amino acids long. CDR1 SGHDN and CDR2 FVKESK come from the germline V gene. V lost 1 base and J 2 bases, leaving 18 bases between the germline ends. CDR3 loop: CASSQGLSRLKTYEQYF. The CDR3 DNA sequence: TGTGCCAGCAGCCAAGGGTTGTCTAGACTAAAAACCTACGAGCAGTACTTC.

The chain carries TRBV27 and TRBJ1-1, with D possibly being TRBD1 (5 bases). The V and J ends lost 6 bases and 5 bases respectively, with 10 bases between them. The CDR3 is 12 amino acids. Germline V gene sequence: CDR1 MNHEY, CDR2 SMNVEV (reference sequence). CDR3 protein: CASRGLRTEAFF. The CDR3 nucleotides read TGTGCCAGCAGGGGACTGCGGACTGAAGCTTTCTTT.

This clonotype was picked up a small number of times. V and J are TRBV2 and TRBJ2-1; D call uncertain. CDR1 is SNHLY, CDR2 FYNNEI, per germline. V shed 5 bases and J shed 8 bases, with 10 bases lying between them. The CDR3 sequence is 12 residues long. The CDR3 is CASSPVGYEQFF. The CDR3 nucleotides read TGTGCCAGCAGTCCAGTGGGCTATGAGCAGTTCTTC.

The chain is built from TRBV29-1 and TRBJ1-1; D remains unclear. This CDR3 region has 11 residues. From germline, CDR1 is SQVTM and CDR2 ANQGSEA. Trimming took 3 bases from V and 2 from J, leaving 4 bases between them. The CDR3 sequence is CSVDVNTEAFF. The DNA for the CDR3 is TGCAGCGTTGACGTAAACACTGAAGCTTTCTTT.

About this clonotype: Since a much larger clone is just one base distant, this may be a read error. The V gene is TRBV10-3, the J gene TRBJ2-1, with 11 bases aligning to TRBD2. This CDR3 has 17 residues. The germline V gene encodes CDR1 ENHRY and CDR2 SYGVKD. In nucleotides, the CDR3 is TGTGCCATCAGTGGACCCCCGACTAGCGGGGACTACGATGAGCAGTTCTTC. Amino acids: CAISGPPTSGDYDEQFF.

This clonotype was observed a handful of times. The V and J genes are TRBV7-2 and TRBJ1-2; 7 nucleotides align to TRBD1. Germline-derived CDR1 and CDR2 are SGHTA and FQGNSA. This CDR3 is built from 16 residues. J gave up 8 bases and V 5 bases, and 17 bases lay outside the gene matches. The CDR3 coding sequence is TGTGCCAGCAGCCCCCATGGACAGGCCTCTTCCCCAGGCTACACCTTC. Its translation: CASSPHGQASSPGYTF. The complete variable domain, with remaining parts taken from reference TRBV7-2 and TRBJ1-2, reads GAGVSQSPSNKVTEKGKDVELRCDPISGHTALYWYRQSLGQGLEFLIYFQGNSAPDKSGLPSDRFSAERTGGSVSTLTIQRTQQEDSAVYLCASSPHGQASSPGYTFGSGTRLTVV.

The chain combines TRBV9 with TRBJ2-1; D tentatively fits TRBD1 or TRBD2 (6 bases each). Germline V gene sequence: CDR1 SGDLS, CDR2 YYNGEE. This CDR3 comprises 16 residues. V dropped 3 bases and J dropped 2 bases, with 15 bases sitting between them. CDR3 residues: CASSGVGGPTYNEQFF. The CDR3 DNA reads TGTGCCAGCAGCGGAGTCGGGGGCCCTACCTACAATGAGCAGTTCTTC.

This rearrangement joins TRBV7-9 to TRBJ2-3; D is perhaps TRBD1 (5 bases). Trimming shortened V by 1 base and J by 0 bases, and 11 bases separated the two germline ends. The CDR3 covers 16 residues. Per germline, CDR1 SEHNR and CDR2 FQNEAQ (reference sequence). The CDR3 DNA reads as TGTGCCAGCAGCTTAGGTGACAGAACTAGCACAGATACGCAGTATTTT. Protein: CASSLGDRTSTDTQYF.

This clonotype was counted ten times or more. The chain has TRBV11-1 and TRBJ2-7, with 7 bases aligning to TRBD1. The CDR3 has 14 amino acids. Trimming at V came to 5 bases and at J to 6 bases, leaving 10 bases not matched to a gene. Germline CDR1 SGHAT, CDR2 FQDESV (reference sequence). The CDR3 nucleotides read TGTGCCAGCAGCCCCAGGGGGTCGGGACGCGAGCAGTACTTC. Protein: CASSPRGSGREQYF.

Regarding this clonotype: The junction does not match germline at one end; this may be a read error. The chain is built from TRBV6-6 and TRBJ2-2, with D perhaps matching TRBD2 (6 bases). The CDR3 runs to 14 residues. Per the germline V gene, CDR1 is MNHNY and CDR2 is SVGAGI (reference sequence). The CDR3: CASKPGRNTGELFF. The DNA for the CDR3 is TGTGCCAGCAAACCAGGGAGGAACACTGGGGAGCTGTTTTTT.

The V call is TRBV12-3 or TRBV12-4, the J call TRBJ2-7, with no clear D. V shed 6 bases and J shed 0 bases, with 24 bases lying between them. The CDR3 runs 18 residues. The CDR3 loop reads CASSSYISPASSSYEQYF. CDR3 coding DNA: TGTGCCAGCAGCTCCTACATAAGTCCGGCGTCCAGCTCCTACGAGCAGTACTTC.

This clonotype was found many times. The rearrangement uses TRBV19 and TRBJ2-3; TRBD1 or TRBD2 may be the D gene (5 bases each). The CDR3 loop spans 14 amino acids. Trimming cost V 6 bases and J 3 bases, with 13 bases left between them. Germline loops: CDR1 LNHDA, CDR2 SQIVND (reference sequence). The CDR3 DNA reads TGTGCCAGTAGCCAGACGAGGGGAACAGATACGCAGTATTTT. This translates into CASSQTRGTDTQYF.

This clonotype occurred many times. The chain joins TRBV2 to TRBJ2-7, with TRBD1 matching 8 bases. The CDR3 totals 15 residues. The V gene end was trimmed by 4 bases and the J gene end by 3 bases; junction bases not matched to a gene: 8. Germline V gives CDR1 SNHLY, CDR2 FYNNEI. In DNA, the CDR3 is TGTGCCAGCAGTGGAAGACAGGGGTTCGACTACGAGCAGTACTTC. It specifies CASSGRQGFDYEQYF.

This clonotype occurred many times. J is TRBJ2-7 and V is TRBV29-1, with a tentative D call TRBD2 (5 bases). Germline V gives CDR1 SQVTM, CDR2 ANQGSEA. This CDR3 is 18 amino acids long. Trimming removed 0 bases at V and 0 bases at J, with 21 bases between. The CDR3 nucleotides are TGCAGCGTTGAAGACCGCCCTCGTCGGAGCGGTCTCTCCTACGAGCAGTACTTC. This encodes CSVEDRPRRSGLSYEQYF.

This clonotype occurred a few times. The gene calls are TRBV28 and TRBJ2-1, with 13 positions matching TRBD2. Germline values: CDR1 MDHEN, CDR2 SYDVKM. The CDR3 covers 16 residues. V dropped 0 bases and J dropped 12; count of bases not matched to a gene: 8. CDR3 nucleotide sequence: TGTGCCAGCAGTTTATGGACTAGCGGGGGGCGACATGGGCAGTTCTTC. Its translation: CASSLWTSGGRHGQFF.